This T cell receptor (beta chain) appears in the sequencing data of a study of blood T cells in healthy people across ages. Study-level results: Without sorted subsets, naive and antigen-experienced compartments could not be conclusively compared. Estimates of total diversity, which came from one million sequenced T cells, were considered to be underestimates.

Donors were systemically healthy Caucasian individuals from Russia aged 6 to 90 years. In the case of this clonotype: The antigen is unknown.

Trimming removed 4 bases at V and 7 bases at J, with 17 bases between. CDR1 SGDLS and CDR2 YYNGEE come from the germline V gene. This CDR3 comprises 14 residues. Primers used in a second PCR of about 7 to 12 cycles were a sample-barcoded 5' primer and a J-beta primer mix. A template-switch adaptor containing 12 random nucleotides labeled each cDNA molecule. TCRdb processed the 5' RACE reads anew with MiXCR; each CDR3 protein has one entry. The data hold about 1.4 million distinct CDR3 sequences, with around 59% observed a single time. The sample was blood. This receptor was obtained from a man aged 18 to 29 in good health. This chain uses TRBV9 with TRBJ2-5, with D tentatively TRBD2 (5 bases). CDR3 in amino acids: CASSTELGVGTQYF. In DNA form, the CDR3 reads TGTGCCAGCAGCACTGAACTAGGAGTGGGGACCCAGTACTTC.